The 3 T cell receptor beta chains in this list originate from one sample, sequenced in a study of T cells in narcolepsy. Method: immunoSEQ multiplex PCR; TCRdb's copy keeps in-frame clones and lacks some. The sample yields tens of thousands of clones, more than 75% seen once. Sequenced material: memory (CD45RA-) CD4+ T cells from blood. These TCRs come from a human donor in good health.

The chain has TRBV9 and TRBJ2-1; D is unclear. This CDR3 spans 15 amino acids. Germline lookup yields CDR1 SGDLS and CDR2 YYNGEE. V shed 0 bases and J shed 2 bases, with 9 bases lying between them. Here the CDR3 DNA reads TGTGCCAGCAGCGTAGTAGGTTCCCCCTACAATGAGCAGTTCTTC. This encodes CASSVVGSPYNEQFF.

This clone has a single count. This chain uses TRBV10-3 with TRBJ1-4; 10 nucleotides line up with TRBD1. The ends lost 7 bases at V and 8 bases at J; junction bases unmatched: 4. The CDR3 totals 13 residues. Germline values: CDR1 ENHRY, CDR2 SYGVKD. CDR3 in amino acids: CAINRDRGEKLFF. Here the CDR3 DNA reads TGTGCCATCAATCGGGACAGGGGCGAAAAACTGTTTTTT.

This clone appeared a few times. J is TRBJ1-3 and V is TRBV7-2, with 9 positions matching TRBD1. Germline V gene lookup returns CDR1 SGHTA and CDR2 FQGNSA. J gave up 6 bases and V 4 bases, and 4 bases lay outside the gene matches. This CDR3 has 14 amino acids. CDR3 nucleotide sequence: TGTGCCAGCAGCTCCTGGACAGGGGAAAACACCATATATTTT. Amino acids: CASSSWTGENTIYF. Variable domain in full (rest from reference TRBV7-2 and TRBJ1-3): GAGVSQSPSNKVTEKGKDVELRCDPISGHTALYWYRQSLGQGLEFLIYFQGNSAPDKSGLPSDRFSAERTGGSVSTLTIQRTQQEDSAVYLCASSSWTGENTIYFGEGSWLTVV.